These T cell receptor beta chains were read from a single sample in a study of blood T cell repertoires in COVID-19. Assay: immunoSEQ multiplex PCR; the TCRdb copy retains only in-frame clones and omits some. The repertoire holds about 480,000 clones, with roughly 88% as singletons. Sequencing was done on a sample of PBMCs or T cells enriched from blood (not recorded which). These receptors were collected from a woman aged 40 to 50 who had recovered from COVID-19. Each CDR3 is given with its conserved first and last residue. A D gene is named only where the DNA matches it firmly. The listing skips clone size in some rows; elsewhere it reads once, few, many or a size class.

V gene	CDR3 length	D gene	clone size	J gene	CDR3 DNA	CDR3 protein
TRBV14	13	TRBD1	NA	TRBJ1-1	TGTGCCAGCAGCCTTCCAGGGGGCACTGAAGCTTTCTTT	CASSLPGGTEAFF
TRBV19	16	NA	NA	TRBJ2-2	TGTGCCAGTATGGGGAGGGGGACCAGAAAGACCGGGGAGCTGTTTTTT	CASMGRGTRKTGELFF
TRBV18	17	NA	NA	TRBJ2-1	TGTGCCAGCTCACCAACATTGCAGGGCGGAGGGAAAAATGAGCAGTTCTTC	CASSPTLQGGGKNEQFF
TRBV4-3	16	TRBD1	NA	TRBJ1-2	TGCGCCAGCAGCCAAGCTCTCGGGACAGGGGTGGATGGCTACACCTTC	CASSQALGTGVDGYTF
TRBV2	15	TRBD2	NA	TRBJ2-1	TGTGCCAGCAGCCTGGGACTAGCGGGAGGAGATGAGCAGTTCTTC	CASSLGLAGGDEQFF
TRBV9	13	NA	NA	TRBJ1-1	TGTGCCAGCAGTAAGGACATGAACACTGAAGCTTTCTTT	CASSKDMNTEAFF
TRBV7-2	15	TRBD1	NA	TRBJ2-3	TGTGCCAGCAGCGCCCGGGACAGTGGCACAGATACGCAGTATTTT	CASSARDSGTDTQYF
TRBV7-2	16	TRBD2	NA	TRBJ2-7	TGTGCCAGCAGCTTAGGCGCTAGCGGGAGGATCTACGAGCAGTACTTC	CASSLGASGRIYEQYF
TRBV19	15	NA	NA	TRBJ2-1	TGTGCCAGTACCCTAGCGTCTACCGCCTACAATGAGCAGTTCTTC	CASTLASTAYNEQFF
TRBV5-1	16	TRBD2	NA	TRBJ2-1	TGCGCCAGCAGCTTTCGGGACTACCTGATGGGGGGAGAGCAGTTCTTC	CASSFRDYLMGGEQFF
TRBV19	14	TRBD2	NA	TRBJ2-7	TGTGCCAGTAGAGGACTAGCGGGAGGTGGGGAGCAGTACTTC	CASRGLAGGGEQYF
TRBV29-1	12	NA	NA	TRBJ1-2	TGCAGCGTTGAAGATCTGTCGACAGTCAGAGATTTC	CSVEDLSTVRDF
TRBV19	13	NA	NA	TRBJ1-1	TGTGCCAGTAGGACCTTTCAGGACACTGAAGCTTTCTTT	CASRTFQDTEAFF
TRBV9	15	NA	NA	TRBJ1-1	TGTGCCAGCAGCGTAAGCGAGGGCCAGAACACTGAAGCTTTCTTT	CASSVSEGQNTEAFF
TRBV4-2	15	NA	NA	TRBJ2-7	TGTGCCAGCAGCCAAGATTGGGCGGGATTAGGCGAGCAGTACTTC	CASSQDWAGLGEQYF
TRBV5-5	15	TRBD1	NA	TRBJ2-1	TGTGCCAGCAGCTCCCGGACAGGGCTGTACAATGAGCAGTTCTTC	CASSSRTGLYNEQFF
TRBV24-1	14	NA	NA	TRBJ2-3	TGTGCCACCAGTGAAGCGGGCCGGACAGATACGCAGTATTTT	CATSEAGRTDTQYF
TRBV3-1/TRBV3-2	15	TRBD2	NA	TRBJ2-2	TGTGCCAGCAGCCATCTAGCGGCGAACACCGGGGAGCTGTTTTTT	CASSHLAANTGELFF
TRBV6-5	15	TRBD1	NA	TRBJ2-7	TGTGCCAGCAGTTTAAACCGGGACAGGGGGAACGAGCAGTACTTC	CASSLNRDRGNEQYF
TRBV24-1	18	TRBD2	NA	TRBJ2-1	TGTGCCACCAGTGATGATGGACTAGCGGGAGGATTTTACAATGAGCAGTTCTTC	CATSDDGLAGGFYNEQFF
TRBV30	12	NA	once	TRBJ2-1	TGTGCCTGGAGCCGAATTTTGCGGGAGCAGTTCTTC	CAWSRILREQFF
TRBV20-1	13	NA	NA	TRBJ2-2	TGCAGTGCTAGTTCACCGGGAGCTGGGGAGCTGTTTTTT	CSASSPGAGELFF
TRBV20-1	10	NA	NA	TRBJ1-1	TGCAGTGCTTCAAATACTGAAGCTTTCTTT	CSASNTEAFF
TRBV7-2	13	NA	NA	TRBJ2-7	TGTGCCAGCCATCCGGGGGGCTTCTACGAGCAGTACTTC	CASHPGGFYEQYF
TRBV18	14	NA	NA	TRBJ1-1	TGTGCCAGCTCAGAGACAGATAGGAACACTGAAGCTTTCTTT	CASSETDRNTEAFF
TRBV12-5	12	NA	NA	TRBJ2-7	TGTGCTAGTGGTTTTCTTAGGGGCGAGCAGTACTTC	CASGFLRGEQYF
TRBV2	17	TRBD2	once	TRBJ2-5	TGTGCCAGCAGTGCCCGTATACTTCTAGCGGGGCAAGAGACCCAGTACTTC	CASSARILLAGQETQYF
TRBV9	15	TRBD1	few	TRBJ1-2	TGTGCCAGCAGCGTAGCTAACAGGGGGAACTATGGCTACACCTTC	CASSVANRGNYGYTF
TRBV14	15	NA	NA	TRBJ2-5	TGTGCCAGCAGCCAAGTGTACTCAGGGTTAGAGACCCAGTACTTC	CASSQVYSGLETQYF
TRBV7-2	15	NA	NA	TRBJ2-7	TGTGCCAGCAGCTCTGTAGCGGAGACCTCCTACGAGCAGTACTTC	CASSSVAETSYEQYF
TRBV18	12	NA	NA	TRBJ1-1	TGTGCCAGCTCACCGCGGGGTCGGGAAGCTTTCTTT	CASSPRGREAFF
TRBV7-6	18	TRBD2	once	TRBJ2-3	TGTGCCAGCAGCTTAGGCCCACAACTAGCGACTAGCACAGATACGCAGTATTTT	CASSLGPQLATSTDTQYF
TRBV12-3/TRBV12-4	12	NA	NA	TRBJ1-1	TGTGCCAGCAGACAACGACTGGGGGCAGCTTTCTTT	CASRQRLGAAFF
TRBV5-6	15	NA	NA	TRBJ2-1	TGTGCCAGCAGCTTCAGGGGAGTCCCGTACAATGAGCAGTTCTTC	CASSFRGVPYNEQFF
TRBV12-3/TRBV12-4	13	TRBD1	NA	TRBJ2-5	TGTGCCAGCAGTTTGACAGGGCCAGAGACCCAGTACTTC	CASSLTGPETQYF
TRBV7-2	12	TRBD1	NA	TRBJ2-1	TGTGCCAGCAGCCGGGACAGGGGAGAGCAGTTCTTC	CASSRDRGEQFF
TRBV24-1	16	NA	NA	TRBJ2-1	TGTGCCACCAGTGATTTTGGGTTTCCTGGAGTAGGTGAGCAGTTCTTC	CATSDFGFPGVGEQFF
TRBV5-4	16	TRBD1	NA	TRBJ2-1	TGTGCCAGCAGCTTGGCTGGACAGGGGGCGATCAATGAGCAGTTCTTC	CASSLAGQGAINEQFF
TRBV3-1/TRBV3-2	18	NA	NA	TRBJ1-5	TGTGCCAGCAGCCAAGATTCGGTGGGGGCAGGGAGCAATCAGCCCCAGCATTTT	CASSQDSVGAGSNQPQHF
TRBV5-6	14	TRBD1	NA	TRBJ1-3	TGTGCCAGCCGAGACAGGGCGTCTGGAAACACCATATATTTT	CASRDRASGNTIYF
TRBV19	13	NA	NA	TRBJ1-1	TGTGCCAGTAGTATAAAGTCAGGTGTGGAAGCTTTCTTT	CASSIKSGVEAFF
TRBV14	18	NA	once	TRBJ1-1	TGTGCCAGCAGCCAAGGTAATGGCAGGAGGGGTTCGGGAACTGAAGCTTTCTTT	CASSQGNGRRGSGTEAFF
TRBV27	17	TRBD1	NA	TRBJ2-2	TGTGCCAGCAGTCACCGACAGGGGGCTGCTTACACCGGGGAGCTGTTTTTT	CASSHRQGAAYTGELFF
TRBV19	11	TRBD1	NA	TRBJ2-5	TGTGCCAGTAGTTCCGGACAGGTGAAGTACTTC	CASSSGQVKYF
TRBV14	14	NA	NA	TRBJ1-3	TGTGCCAGCAGCCGAGACAACTCTGGAAACACCATATATTTT	CASSRDNSGNTIYF
TRBV29-1	18	NA	NA	TRBJ2-6	TGCAGCGTTGGGGCAGGGACAACGTCCGCCTCTGGGGCCAACGTCCTGACTTTC	CSVGAGTTSASGANVLTF
TRBV19	14	NA	NA	TRBJ1-4	TGTGCCAGTCGACAGACAATAGCTAATGAAAAACTGTTTTTT	CASRQTIANEKLFF
TRBV7-8	17	TRBD2	NA	TRBJ2-1	TGTGCCAGCAGCTCCCCCGGACTAGCGGGAGGTGTGGGTGAGCAGTTCTTC	CASSSPGLAGGVGEQFF
TRBV7-2	15	NA	NA	TRBJ1-1	TGTGCCAGCAGCTTAGTGGGACACATGAACACTGAAGCTTTCTTT	CASSLVGHMNTEAFF
TRBV29-1	15	NA	NA	TRBJ2-1	TGCAGCGTTAGCTGGTCAACTAAATTCTACAATGAGCAGTTCTTC	CSVSWSTKFYNEQFF
TRBV4-1	17	NA	NA	TRBJ2-3	TGCGCCAGCAGCCACGTGCTTCAGGGGCCGGGCACAGATACGCAGTATTTT	CASSHVLQGPGTDTQYF
TRBV7-2	14	NA	NA	TRBJ2-1	TGTGCCAGCAGCTCCCAGGGTGGCATGGGCGAGCAGTTCTTC	CASSSQGGMGEQFF
TRBV29-1	14	NA	once	TRBJ2-3	TGCAGCGTCGAAAAGGGGGTAGGCACAGATACGCAGTATTTT	CSVEKGVGTDTQYF
TRBV4-1	16	TRBD1	NA	TRBJ2-1	TGCGCCAGCCGACAACCTACAGGGGAGACCTACAATGAGCAGTTCTTC	CASRQPTGETYNEQFF
TRBV5-1	14	TRBD1	NA	TRBJ2-7	TGCGCCAGCAGCTCCCGGACAGGGGGCAACGAGCAGTACTTC	CASSSRTGGNEQYF